Shown below are 19 T cell receptor beta chains from a single sample sequenced in a study of T cell responses to AZD1222 COVID-19 vaccine. Produced via immunoSEQ multiplex PCR; TCRdb's table is partial and in-frame only. The sample carries about 170,000 clones, roughly 87% recorded once. The specimen was peripheral blood, collected 28 days after the second AZD1222 dose. These receptors were taken from an adult who received the AZD1222 COVID-19 vaccine.

The chain recombines TRBV19 with TRBJ2-3, with TRBD1 matching over 9 bases. Trimming removed 2 bases from V and 11 bases from J; junction bases left unmatched: 2. The CDR3 is 12 amino acids. CDR1 and CDR2 from the germline V gene are LNHDA and SQIVND (reference sequence). The CDR3 sequence: CASSIRGQGQYF. In DNA, the CDR3 is TGTGCCAGTAGTATAAGGGGACAGGGGCAGTATTTT.

The chain carries TRBV3-1 (or the pseudogene TRBV3-2) and TRBJ2-7; D is unresolved. Germline V gives CDR1 LGHDT, CDR2 YNNKEL (reference sequence). This CDR3 is 15 amino acids long. Trimming took 1 base from V and 3 from J, leaving 13 bases between them. DNA for the CDR3: TGTGCCAGCAGCCAAGGTCCGGTCATGAACTACGAGCAGTACTTC. Its translation is CASSQGPVMNYEQYF.

The J gene is TRBJ2-7, the V gene TRBV19, with D possibly being TRBD2 (6 bases). Germline CDR1 LNHDA, CDR2 SQIVND (reference sequence). CDR3 length equals 15 residues. Trimming removed 1 base from V and 2 bases from J, with 12 bases in between. The CDR3 spells CASSIGAAGTYEQYF. As DNA, the CDR3 is TGTGCCAGTAGTATAGGGGCCGCGGGGACCTACGAGCAGTACTTC. Full variable domain (rest looked up from reference TRBV19 and TRBJ2-7): DGGITQSPKYLFRKEGQNVTLSCEQNLNHDAMYWYRQDPGQGLRLIYYSQIVNDFQKGDIAEGYSVSREKKESFPLTVTSAQKNPTAFYLCASSIGAAGTYEQYFGPGTRLTVT.

The chain joins TRBV4-1 to TRBJ2-2; D is ambiguous. CDR3 length equals 13 residues. V was clipped by 5 bases and J by 12 bases, with 16 bases between them. Germline lookup yields CDR1 MGHRA and CDR2 YSYEKL. CDR3 in amino acids: CASSAGPLEKLFF. Written as DNA, the CDR3 is TGCGCCAGCAGCGCTGGACCCCTCGAAAAGCTGTTTTTT.

This chain joins TRBV5-1 and TRBJ1-1, with 8 nucleotides matching TRBD1. CDR1 SGHRS and CDR2 YFSETQ come from the germline V gene. J gave up 6 bases and V 5 bases, and 3 bases lay outside the gene matches. CDR3 length: 12 amino acids. This chain's CDR3 is CASSKQGAEAFF. The CDR3 coding sequence is TGCGCCAGCAGTAAACAGGGGGCTGAAGCTTTCTTT. Complete variable domain (other parts from reference TRBV5-1 and TRBJ1-1): KAGVTQTPRYLIKTRGQQVTLSCSPISGHRSVSWYQQTPGQGLQFLFEYFSETQRNKGNFPGRFSGRQFSNSRSEMNVSTLELGDSALYLCASSKQGAEAFFGQGTRLTVV.

The rearrangement uses TRBV11-2 and TRBJ1-3; maybe TRBD1 (6 bases). The CDR3 runs 17 residues. V lost 1 base, J lost 0 bases, and 13 bases lay in between. The germline V gene encodes CDR1 SGHAT and CDR2 FQNNGV. The DNA of the CDR3 is TGTGCCAGCAGCTTAGTAGGGGGGCTCGCCTCTGGAAACACCATATATTTT. Translation: CASSLVGGLASGNTIYF.

This clone was recorded once. The CDR3 coding sequence is TGTGCCAGCAGTCCAGTGGACAGCCACACTGAAGCTTTCTTT. It translates to CASSPVDSHTEAFF. The V and J genes are TRBV27 and TRBJ1-1; D is perhaps TRBD1 (6 bases). Germline values: CDR1 MNHEY, CDR2 SMNVEV (reference sequence). CDR3 length equals 14 residues. Trimming shortened V by 5 bases and J by 3 bases, and 13 bases separated the two germline ends.

This clone was counted between two and nine times. This sequence joins TRBV9 and TRBJ1-2; D possibly corresponds to TRBD1 (6 bases). V lost 0 bases and J lost 2, with 11 bases in between. The CDR3 has 15 amino acids. Germline V gives CDR1 SGDLS, CDR2 YYNGEE. In DNA form, the CDR3 reads TGTGCCAGCAGCGTAGGAGGTAGGGGGAACTATGGCTACACCTTC. Residues: CASSVGGRGNYGYTF.

Turning to this clone: Other nucleotide sequences from this sample produce the same CDR3. This chain uses TRBV18 with TRBJ1-3; 9 nucleotides align to TRBD1. Germline values: CDR1 KGHSH, CDR2 LQKENI. V shed 3 bases, J shed 1 base, and the junction held 1 base outside the gene matches. CDR3 length: 15 amino acids. The CDR3 region is CASSPGQGSGNTIYF. The CDR3 DNA sequence: TGTGCCAGCTCACCTGGACAGGGGTCTGGAAACACCATATATTTT.

The genes are TRBV5-1 and TRBJ1-3, with 7 positions matching TRBD1. Per the germline V gene, CDR1 is SGHRS and CDR2 is YFSETQ. This CDR3 region has 13 residues. With V trimmed by 4 bases and J by 4 bases, 2 bases remained unmatched. In nucleotides, the CDR3 is TGCGCCAGCAGCCCGACAGGGGGAAACACCATATATTTT. Amino acids: CASSPTGGNTIYF.

Here the CDR3 DNA reads TGTGCCAGCAGCCCTCAGCCCCAGCATTTT. Protein: CASSPQPQHF. The rearrangement links TRBV27 to TRBJ1-5; D gene ambiguous. Germline CDR1 reads MNHEY; CDR2 reads SMNVEV (reference sequence). This CDR3 contains 10 residues. V was clipped by 6 bases and J by 6 bases, with 3 bases between them.

The V call is TRBV27, the J call TRBJ1-2; no reliable D call. Trimming cost V 4 bases and J 7 bases, with 13 bases left between them. The CDR3 runs 13 residues. The germline gives CDR1 MNHEY, CDR2 SMNVEV (reference sequence). CDR3 coding DNA: TGTGCCAGCAGTTATGACTCAGAAATTGGCTACACCTTC. This codes for CASSYDSEIGYTF.

The gene calls are TRBV6-1 and TRBJ1-1, with unresolved D. The CDR3 loop spans 15 amino acids. Germline CDR1 and CDR2: MNHNS and SASEGT. The V and J ends lost 1 base and 4 bases respectively, with 13 bases between them. The CDR3 region has the DNA TGTGCCAGCAGTGAAGATGGAGCTGGGTTCACTGAAGCTTTCTTT. Translating it yields CASSEDGAGFTEAFF.

This sequence joins TRBV3-1 (or the pseudogene TRBV3-2) and TRBJ2-2; 8 nucleotides line up with TRBD1. The junction had 4 bases not matched to a gene; V was cut back by 4 bases and J by 0 bases. The germline CDR1 and CDR2 sequences are LGHDT and YNNKEL (reference sequence). The CDR3 spans 16 residues. Written as DNA, the CDR3 is TGTGCCAGCAGCCGGACAGGGATTTCGAACACCGGGGAGCTGTTTTTT. Amino acids: CASSRTGISNTGELFF.

The V call is TRBV19, the J call TRBJ2-3, with 10 bases fitting TRBD2. Trimming cost V 5 bases and J 4 bases; bases outside gene matches: 15. Germline CDR1 is LNHDA and CDR2 is SQIVND (reference sequence). The CDR3 covers 18 residues. DNA for the CDR3: TGTGCCAGTAGTGAGCCCTCTGATAGCGGGGGGTTCGCAGATACGCAGTATTTT. This codes for CASSEPSDSGGFADTQYF.

V and J are TRBV3-1 (or the pseudogene TRBV3-2) and TRBJ1-2; D might be TRBD1 (6 bases). The V gene's germline CDR1 is LGHDT and CDR2 YNNKEL (reference sequence). The CDR3 is 14 residues long. V was shortened by 4 bases and J by 3 bases, with 12 bases between the two germline ends. The CDR3 is CASSPGQRDYGYTF. CDR3 in DNA: TGTGCCAGCAGCCCAGGACAGCGGGACTATGGCTACACCTTC.

The chain couples TRBV28 to TRBJ1-2; D gene ambiguous. CDR3 length: 11 residues. V gave up 7 bases and J gave up 8 bases, with 11 bases separating them. The germline CDR1 and CDR2 sequences are MDHEN and SYDVKM. CDR3 loop: CASIRDEGYTF. The CDR3 DNA reads as TGTGCCAGCATAAGGGATGAAGGCTACACCTTC.

This chain links TRBV2 with TRBJ2-5; 9 bases fit TRBD1. Germline CDR1 is SNHLY and CDR2 is FYNNEI. This CDR3 region has 16 residues. The trim removed 5 bases at V and 1 base at J, leaving 8 bases unmatched. CDR3 protein: CASSLLDRGSQETQYF. DNA of the CDR3: TGTGCCAGCAGTCTCCTGGACAGGGGTTCCCAAGAGACCCAGTACTTC.

The rearrangement joins TRBV5-1 to TRBJ2-1, with D possibly TRBD2 on 7 matching bases. The CDR3 consists of 15 residues. CDR1 SGHRS and CDR2 YFSETQ come from the germline V gene. Trimming shortened V by 7 bases and J by 4 bases, and 18 bases separated the two germline ends. CDR3 region: CASYLGGGLYNEQFF. In nucleotides, the CDR3 is TGCGCCAGCTACCTGGGCGGGGGCCTATACAATGAGCAGTTCTTC.